The next 28 T cell receptor beta chains were all read from a single sample in a study of cytomegalovirus exposure and HLA in healthy donors. It was with 60 Vbeta and 13 Jbeta primers that the PCR ran. Some clones are missing from TCRdb's copy, which holds only in-frame ones; the method was immunoSEQ multiplex PCR. Counted here are some 93,000 clones, approximately 9% occurring once; the ten biggest clones make up 4.5% to 6%. The sample comprised PBMCs. Source of these receptors: a man in his fifties or sixties in good health and CMV-seropositive.

The CDR3 nucleotides are TGTGCCTGGGCTGGACAGTTGAACTATGGCTACACCTTC. Its translation is CAWAGQLNYGYTF. This chain uses TRBV30 with TRBJ1-2; possible D gene TRBD1, 6 bases. Germline CDR1 reads GTSNPN; CDR2 reads SVGIG (reference sequence). This CDR3 contains 13 residues. Trimming shortened V by 5 bases and J by 2 bases, and 12 bases separated the two germline ends. Based on the CDR3 plus reference TRBV30 and TRBJ1-2, the full variable domain is SQTIHQWPATLVQPVGSPLSLECTVEGTSNPNLYWYRQAAGRGLQLLFYSVGIGQISSEVPQNLSASRPQDRQFILSSKKLLLSDSGFYLCAWAGQLNYGYTFGSGTRLTVV.

This clone was seen only a few times. CDR3 bases: TGTGCCAGCAGCCTTCAGGGGGGACTTGGCTACACCTTC. It is translated as CASSLQGGLGYTF. This chain connects TRBV5-6 to TRBJ1-2; 7 nucleotides agree with TRBD1. This CDR3 region has 13 residues. CDR1 SGHDT and CDR2 YYEEEE come from the germline V gene. V gave up 4 bases and J gave up 7 bases; unmatched junction bases: 7.

This clone was observed a handful of times. This CDR3 is CASSEATGDGYTF. The CDR3, as DNA: TGTGCCAGCAGTGAAGCTACAGGGGATGGCTACACCTTC. The chain is built from TRBV2 and TRBJ1-2, with TRBD1 matching over 7 bases. CDR1 SNHLY and CDR2 FYNNEI come from the germline V gene. The CDR3 is 13 amino acids. The V segment lost 0 bases and the J segment 6 bases; nucleotides outside the gene matches: 1.

This clone was seen a handful of times. V is TRBV11-2 and J is TRBJ2-7; D unresolved. V lost 5 bases to trimming and J lost 3 bases, with 5 bases between them. The CDR3 spans 11 residues. Germline V gene lookup returns CDR1 SGHAT and CDR2 FQNNGV. CDR3 sequence: CASSHIYEQYF. CDR3 DNA sequence: TGTGCCAGCAGCCACATCTACGAGCAGTACTTC.

The CDR3 spells CASSPKFVPTVDNSPLHF. In DNA form, the CDR3 reads TGCGCCAGCAGCCCAAAATTCGTACCGACAGTAGATAATTCACCCCTCCACTTT. V is TRBV4-1 and J is TRBJ1-6; possible D gene TRBD1, 5 bases. V was shortened by 4 bases and J by 5 bases, with 21 bases between the two germline ends. There are 18 residues in the CDR3. Germline V gene lookup returns CDR1 MGHRA and CDR2 YSYEKL.

This clone was counted between two and nine times. The chain employs TRBV6-4 and TRBJ1-1; D not resolved. The CDR3 is 14 residues long. Germline V gene sequence: CDR1 MRHNA, CDR2 SNTAGT. V lost 7 bases and J 1 base, leaving 13 bases between the germline ends. CDR3 nucleotide sequence: TGTGCCAGCACCGGAAGGTCGGGGAACACTGAAGCTTTCTTT. Protein product: CASTGRSGNTEAFF.

This clone was picked up a small number of times. This sequence joins TRBV19 and TRBJ2-1; 7 bases are a match to TRBD2. The CDR3 runs to 14 residues. In germline, CDR1 is LNHDA, CDR2 SQIVND (reference sequence). J gave up 7 bases and V 7 bases, and 10 bases lay outside the gene matches. The CDR3 DNA sequence: TGTGCCAGTACCCCCCCGGGACTACAGAATGAGCAGTTCTTC. It encodes CASTPPGLQNEQFF.

This clone came up a few times. This chain links TRBV6-5 with TRBJ1-2, with TRBD1 matching 9 bases. Looked up from germline, CDR1 is MNHEY and CDR2 is SVGAGI. This CDR3 contains 14 residues. J was trimmed by 5 bases and V by 4 bases; bases with no gene match: 5. The CDR3: CASSSSGTGYGYTF. In DNA, the CDR3 is TGTGCCAGCAGTTCTTCCGGGACAGGGTATGGCTACACCTTC.

This clone has a handful of counts. The V and J genes are TRBV19 and TRBJ2-1; TRBD2 agrees at 8 bases. There are 14 residues in the CDR3. CDR1 is LNHDA, CDR2 SQIVND, per germline (reference sequence). The ends lost 6 bases at V and 4 bases at J; junction bases unmatched: 5. The CDR3 DNA sequence: TGTGCCAGTAGCAGCGGGAGAGATTACAATGAGCAGTTCTTC. It encodes CASSSGRDYNEQFF. Complete variable domain (other parts from reference TRBV19 and TRBJ2-1): DGGITQSPKYLFRKEGQNVTLSCEQNLNHDAMYWYRQDPGQGLRLIYYSQIVNDFQKGDIAEGYSVSREKKESFPLTVTSAQKNPTAFYLCASSSGRDYNEQFFGPGTRLTVL.

The CDR3 protein is CASSLLTVNNEQFF. For the CDR3, the DNA is TGTGCCAGCAGCTTATTGACTGTAAACAATGAGCAGTTCTTC. V and J are TRBV7-9 and TRBJ2-1; no clear D. The CDR3 has 14 amino acids. Germline assignment: CDR1 SEHNR and CDR2 FQNEAQ (reference sequence). V was cut by 2 bases and J by 5 bases, with 10 bases left in between. The whole variable domain, remainder taken from reference TRBV7-9 and TRBJ2-1, is DTGVSQNPRHKITKRGQNVTFRCDPISEHNRLYWYRQTLGQGPEFLTYFQNEAQLEKSRLLSDRFSAERPKGSFSTLEIQRTEQGDSAMYLCASSLLTVNNEQFFGPGTRLTVL.

This clone came up a few times. The V call is TRBV19, the J call TRBJ1-5; D is unclear. Germline V CDR1 and CDR2: LNHDA, SQIVND (reference sequence). The CDR3 is 13 amino acids. Trimming shortened V by 3 bases and J by 3 bases, and 6 bases separated the two germline ends. CDR3 in amino acids: CASSIADNQPQHF. In DNA, the CDR3 is TGTGCCAGTAGTATTGCGGACAATCAGCCCCAGCATTTT.

The chain couples TRBV27 to TRBJ1-6; the match to TRBD1 covers 7 bases. Germline trimming cut 1 base from V and 9 bases from J; bases unmatched to any gene: 9. Germline V lookup: CDR1 MNHEY, CDR2 SMNVEV (reference sequence). The CDR3 covers 16 residues. DNA for the CDR3: TGTGCCAGCAGTTTATATGAGGGGGCGGCGGGTTCACCCCTCCACTTT. Translating it yields CASSLYEGAAGSPLHF.

This clone came up a few times. The V and J genes are TRBV15 and TRBJ1-3; TRBD1 aligns across 9 bases. The CDR3 totals 19 residues. V was clipped by 1 base and J by 4 bases; unmatched bases: 14. Germline V gives CDR1 LNHNV, CDR2 YYDKDF (reference sequence). The CDR3: CATSRAPQGTGLGGNTIYF. CDR3 nucleotides: TGTGCCACCAGCAGAGCCCCGCAGGGGACAGGGCTAGGGGGAAACACCATATATTTT.

The chain couples TRBV5-1 to TRBJ2-1; tentative D call: TRBD1 (6 bases). The V gene's germline CDR1 is SGHRS and CDR2 YFSETQ. This CDR3 has 16 amino acids. V dropped 4 bases and J dropped 0 bases, with 14 bases sitting between them. The CDR3 DNA reads as TGCGCCAGCAGCAGATCAGGGGAGAGCTCCTACAATGAGCAGTTCTTC. Its translation: CASSRSGESSYNEQFF.

The chain is built from TRBV2 and TRBJ2-1, with D unclear. V shed 0 bases and J shed 9 bases, with 6 bases lying between them. The CDR3 has 12 amino acids. Germline V lookup: CDR1 SNHLY, CDR2 FYNNEI. The CDR3 bases are TGTGCCAGCAGTGAAGCCGAGTTTGAGCAGTTCTTC. Translation: CASSEAEFEQFF.

The DNA of the CDR3 is TGTGCCAGCAGTGATAGAGGGGGCAACACTGAAGCTTTCTTT. It translates to CASSDRGGNTEAFF. V gene TRBV2 combines with J gene TRBJ1-1, with 7 nucleotides matching TRBD1. CDR1 and CDR2 from the germline V gene are SNHLY and FYNNEI. The CDR3 runs to 14 residues. The V and J ends lost 3 bases and 2 bases, in that order; junction bases with no gene match: 3.

This clone has more than one count but fewer than ten. The J gene is TRBJ2-3, the V gene TRBV27, with 13 bases aligning to TRBD2. Germline V gives CDR1 MNHEY, CDR2 SMNVEV (reference sequence). The CDR3 consists of 19 residues. Losses at the gene ends were 6 bases for V and 3 bases for J; bases not matched to a gene: 15. The CDR3 sequence: CASSRLGLAGELGTDTQYF. The CDR3 DNA sequence: TGTGCCAGCAGCCGGCTCGGACTAGCGGGAGAATTGGGTACAGATACGCAGTATTTT.

In its sample, this clone was seen a few times. The rearrangement joins TRBV28 to TRBJ2-1; D gene uncertain. Trimming stripped 6 bases from V and 4 bases from J, with 16 bases between. CDR3 size: 15 residues. Germline V gene lookup returns CDR1 MDHEN and CDR2 SYDVKM. The CDR3 sequence is CASSSRLWAYNEQFF. The CDR3 coding sequence is TGTGCCAGCAGCAGCAGGCTTTGGGCTTACAATGAGCAGTTCTTC.

This clone was seen a few times. The CDR3 protein is CASSVLAGGSYEQYF. In DNA, the CDR3 is TGTGCCAGCAGTGTCTTAGCGGGAGGGTCCTACGAGCAGTACTTC. This chain joins TRBV27 and TRBJ2-7; 11 bases fit TRBD2. This CDR3 contains 15 residues. V was clipped by 5 bases and J by 1 base; unmatched bases: 4. From germline, CDR1 is MNHEY and CDR2 SMNVEV (reference sequence).

The rearrangement uses TRBV11-2 and TRBJ1-1, with D possibly TRBD1 on 6 matching bases. Germline V CDR1 and CDR2: SGHAT, FQNNGV. The CDR3 runs 18 residues. Trimming left V 2 bases short and J 1 base short, with 20 bases between. CDR3 loop: CASSLRTVTWGSNTEAFF. The DNA for the CDR3 is TGTGCCAGCAGCTTACGGACAGTGACGTGGGGATCGAACACTGAAGCTTTCTTT.

The chain links TRBV28 to TRBJ2-2; 11 nucleotides line up with TRBD2. The CDR3 extends over 17 amino acids. Germline V CDR1 and CDR2: MDHEN, SYDVKM. J gave up 5 bases and V 6 bases, and 11 bases lay outside the gene matches. CDR3 sequence: CASSYSGTSGRTGELFF. Written as DNA, the CDR3 is TGTGCCAGCAGCTATTCCGGGACTAGCGGCCGGACCGGGGAGCTGTTTTTT.

This clone was counted a few times. This chain joins TRBV28 and TRBJ1-3; D unresolved. V gave up 1 base and J gave up 0 bases, with 10 bases separating them. Germline V gene data show CDR1 as MDHEN and CDR2 as SYDVKM. The CDR3 totals 16 residues. CDR3 nucleotide sequence: TGTGCCAGCAGTTTATACTTGACAAGCTCTGGAAACACCATATATTTT. Its protein product is CASSLYLTSSGNTIYF.

Only a few counts were recorded for this clone. The chain couples TRBV15 to TRBJ1-1; no clear D. Germline V gene sequence: CDR1 LNHNV, CDR2 YYDKDF (reference sequence). This CDR3 region has 14 residues. The V end was cut by 3 bases, the J end by 1 base, with 9 bases between. CDR3 protein: CATSRGDTNTEAFF. The CDR3 coding sequence is TGTGCCACCAGCAGGGGAGACACGAACACTGAAGCTTTCTTT.

This sequence joins TRBV5-1 and TRBJ1-2; D may be TRBD1 (6 bases). CDR3 length equals 16 residues. The germline V and J ends were trimmed by 3 bases and 0 bases, with 15 bases remaining between them. Per germline, CDR1 SGHRS and CDR2 YFSETQ. The CDR3 DNA is TGCGCCAGCAGCTCGAACAGGGCCCCAGCTAACTATGGCTACACCTTC. As protein: CASSSNRAPANYGYTF.

The chain links TRBV28 to TRBJ2-1; 7 bases agree with TRBD2. The CDR3 extends over 15 amino acids. Per the germline V gene, CDR1 is MDHEN and CDR2 is SYDVKM. J lost 4 bases, V lost 3 bases, and 6 bases had no gene match. CDR3 bases: TGTGCCAGCAGTTTGCAAGCGGGGCTTTACAATGAGCAGTTCTTC. Protein: CASSLQAGLYNEQFF.

The chain links TRBV6-6 to TRBJ1-4; 9 bases line up with TRBD1. Trimming at V came to 2 bases and at J to 4 bases, leaving 2 bases not matched to a gene. CDR1 MNHNY and CDR2 SVGAGI come from the germline V gene (reference sequence). This CDR3 is 15 amino acids long. The CDR3 sequence: CASSYGQGFNEKLFF. CDR3 bases: TGTGCCAGCAGTTACGGACAGGGGTTTAATGAAAAACTGTTTTTT.

This chain links TRBV27 with TRBJ1-5, with 7 bases identical to TRBD1. The germline gives CDR1 MNHEY, CDR2 SMNVEV (reference sequence). CDR3 length: 15 amino acids. V shed 1 base, J shed 4 bases, and the junction held 4 bases outside the gene matches. The CDR3, as DNA: TGTGCCAGCAGTTTATGGGCAGGGGGTAATCAGCCCCAGCATTTT. This encodes CASSLWAGGNQPQHF.

The sample holds a few counts of this clone. The chain carries TRBV12-5 and TRBJ2-1; 12 nucleotides align to TRBD2. CDR1 is LGHNT and CDR2 is FRNRAP in the germline V gene. The CDR3 contains 17 residues. The ends lost 6 bases at V and 4 bases at J; junction bases unmatched: 10. CDR3 in amino acids: CASGPVTSGSSYNEQFF. CDR3 DNA: TGTGCTAGTGGGCCCGTGACTAGCGGGAGCTCTTACAATGAGCAGTTCTTC.